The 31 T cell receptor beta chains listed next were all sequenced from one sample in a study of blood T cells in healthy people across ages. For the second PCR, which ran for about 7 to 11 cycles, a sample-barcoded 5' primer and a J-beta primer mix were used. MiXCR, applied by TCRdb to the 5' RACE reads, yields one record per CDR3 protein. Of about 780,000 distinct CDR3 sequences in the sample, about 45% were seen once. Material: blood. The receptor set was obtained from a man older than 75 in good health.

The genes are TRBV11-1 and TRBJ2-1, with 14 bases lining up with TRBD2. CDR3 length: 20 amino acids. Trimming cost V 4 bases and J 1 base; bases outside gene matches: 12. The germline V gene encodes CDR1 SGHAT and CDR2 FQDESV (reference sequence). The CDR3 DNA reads TGTGCCAGCAGCTCAGAGGTGGGACTAGCGGGAGATTGGTCCTACAATGAGCAGTTCTTC. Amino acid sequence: CASSSEVGLAGDWSYNEQFF.

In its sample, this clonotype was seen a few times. CDR3 nucleotide sequence: TGCGCCAGCAGGAGGAGAGCGGGAGACTACGAGCAGTACTTC. Its translation: CASRRRAGDYEQYF. The V call is TRBV5-1, the J call TRBJ2-7, with 8 bases lining up with TRBD2. V was pared by 5 bases and J by 3 bases, with 7 bases of the junction left unmatched. This CDR3 comprises 14 residues. Germline values: CDR1 SGHRS, CDR2 YFSETQ.

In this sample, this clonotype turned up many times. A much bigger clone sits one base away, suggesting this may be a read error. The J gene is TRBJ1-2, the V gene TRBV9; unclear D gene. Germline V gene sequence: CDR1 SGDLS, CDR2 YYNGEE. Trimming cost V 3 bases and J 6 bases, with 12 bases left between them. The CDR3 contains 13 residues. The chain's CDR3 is CASSGGWQDGYTF. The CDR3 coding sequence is TGTGCCAGCAGCGGAGGCTGGCAGGATGGCTACACCTTC.

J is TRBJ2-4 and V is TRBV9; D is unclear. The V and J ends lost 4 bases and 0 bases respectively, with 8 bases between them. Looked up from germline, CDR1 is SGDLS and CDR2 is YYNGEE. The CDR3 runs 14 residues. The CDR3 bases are TGTGCCAGCAGCCCTAAACTAGCCAAAAACATTCAGTACTTC. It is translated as CASSPKLAKNIQYF.

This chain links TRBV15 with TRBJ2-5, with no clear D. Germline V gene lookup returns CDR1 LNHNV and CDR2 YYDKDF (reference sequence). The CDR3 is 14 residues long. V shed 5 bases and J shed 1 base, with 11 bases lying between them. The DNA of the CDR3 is TGTGCCACCAGCCGCGGTGCAGTCCAAGAGACCCAGTACTTC. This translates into CATSRGAVQETQYF.

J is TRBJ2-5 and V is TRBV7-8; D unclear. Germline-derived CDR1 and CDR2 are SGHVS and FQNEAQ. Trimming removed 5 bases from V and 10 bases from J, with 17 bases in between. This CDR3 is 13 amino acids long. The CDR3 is CASSAPAFDDQYF. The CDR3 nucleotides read TGTGCCAGCAGCGCCCCTGCTTTTGATGACCAGTACTTC. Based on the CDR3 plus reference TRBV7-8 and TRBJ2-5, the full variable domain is GAGVSQSPRYKVAKRGQDVALRCDPISGHVSLFWYQQALGQGPEFLTYFQNEAQLDKSGLPSDRFFAERPEGSVSTLKIQRTQQEDSAVYLCASSAPAFDDQYFGPGTRLLVL.

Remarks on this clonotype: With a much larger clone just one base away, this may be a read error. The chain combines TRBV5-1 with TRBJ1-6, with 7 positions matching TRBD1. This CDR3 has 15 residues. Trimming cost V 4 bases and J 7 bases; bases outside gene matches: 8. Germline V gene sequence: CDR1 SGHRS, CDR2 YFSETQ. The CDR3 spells CASSGQPDRNSPLHF. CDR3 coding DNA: TGCGCCAGCAGCGGTCAACCGGACAGGAATTCACCCCTCCACTTT.

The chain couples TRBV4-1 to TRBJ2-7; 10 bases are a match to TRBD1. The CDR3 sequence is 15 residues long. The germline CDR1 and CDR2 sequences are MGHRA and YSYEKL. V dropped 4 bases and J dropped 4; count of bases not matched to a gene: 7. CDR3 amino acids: CASSRGQGSFYEQYF. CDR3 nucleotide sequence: TGCGCCAGCAGCCGGGGACAGGGGAGCTTTTACGAGCAGTACTTC.

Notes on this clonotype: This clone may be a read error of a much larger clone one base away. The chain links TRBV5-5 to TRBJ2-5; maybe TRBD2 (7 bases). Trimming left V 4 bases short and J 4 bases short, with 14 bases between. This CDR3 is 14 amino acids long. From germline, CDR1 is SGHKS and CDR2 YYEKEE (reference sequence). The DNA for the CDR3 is TGTGCCAGCAGCCCTACAGGGAGGGTAGAGACCCAGTACTTC. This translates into CASSPTGRVETQYF.

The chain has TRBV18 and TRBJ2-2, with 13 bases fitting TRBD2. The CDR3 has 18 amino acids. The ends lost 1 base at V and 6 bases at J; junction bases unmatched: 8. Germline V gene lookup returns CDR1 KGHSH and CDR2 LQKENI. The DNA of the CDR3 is TGTGCCAGCTCACCACGTACTAGCGGGAGGGCCGTTCCCGGGGAGCTGTTTTTT. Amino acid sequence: CASSPRTSGRAVPGELFF.

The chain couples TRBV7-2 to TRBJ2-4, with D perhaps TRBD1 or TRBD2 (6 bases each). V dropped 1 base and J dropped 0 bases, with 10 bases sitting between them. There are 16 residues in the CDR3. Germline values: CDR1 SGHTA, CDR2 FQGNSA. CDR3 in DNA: TGTGCCAGCAGCTTAGTCGGGGGCGCAGCCAAAAACATTCAGTACTTC. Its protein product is CASSLVGGAAKNIQYF.

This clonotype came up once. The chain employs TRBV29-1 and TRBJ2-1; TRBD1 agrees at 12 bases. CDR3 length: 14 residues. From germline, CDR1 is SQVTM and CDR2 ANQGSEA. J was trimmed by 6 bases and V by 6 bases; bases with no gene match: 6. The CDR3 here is CSVEGQGASNEQFF. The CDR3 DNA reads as TGCAGCGTCGAGGGACAGGGGGCAAGCAATGAGCAGTTCTTC.

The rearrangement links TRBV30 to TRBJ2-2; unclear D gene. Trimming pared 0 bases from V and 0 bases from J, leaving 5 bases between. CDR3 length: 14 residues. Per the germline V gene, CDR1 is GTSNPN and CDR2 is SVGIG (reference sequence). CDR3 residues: CAWSVLANTGELFF. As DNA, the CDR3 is TGTGCCTGGAGTGTTTTGGCGAACACCGGGGAGCTGTTTTTT.

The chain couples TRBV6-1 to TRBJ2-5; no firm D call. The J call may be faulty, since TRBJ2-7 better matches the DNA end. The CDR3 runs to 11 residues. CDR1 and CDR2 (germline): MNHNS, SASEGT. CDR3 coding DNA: TGTGCCAGCATCCAAACCCACGAGCAGTACTTC. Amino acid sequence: CASIQTHEQYF.

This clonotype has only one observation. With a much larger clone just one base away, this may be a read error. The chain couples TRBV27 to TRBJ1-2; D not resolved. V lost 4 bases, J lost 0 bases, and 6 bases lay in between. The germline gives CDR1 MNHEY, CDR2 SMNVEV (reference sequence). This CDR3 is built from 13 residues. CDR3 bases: TGTGCCAGCAGTTGTAATACTAACTATGGCTACACCTTC. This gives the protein CASSCNTNYGYTF.

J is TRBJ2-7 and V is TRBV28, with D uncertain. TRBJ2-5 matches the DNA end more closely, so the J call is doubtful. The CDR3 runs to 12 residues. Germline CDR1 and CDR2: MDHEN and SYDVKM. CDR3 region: CAIAQPGETQYF. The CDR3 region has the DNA TGTGCCATCGCTCAGCCAGGAGAGACCCAGTACTTC.

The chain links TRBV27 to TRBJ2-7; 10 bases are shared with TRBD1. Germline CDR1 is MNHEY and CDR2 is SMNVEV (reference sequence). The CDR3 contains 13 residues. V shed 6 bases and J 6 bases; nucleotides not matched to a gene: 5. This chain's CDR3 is CASRGTGVLEQYF. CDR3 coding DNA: TGTGCCAGCAGAGGGACAGGGGTTCTCGAGCAGTACTTC.

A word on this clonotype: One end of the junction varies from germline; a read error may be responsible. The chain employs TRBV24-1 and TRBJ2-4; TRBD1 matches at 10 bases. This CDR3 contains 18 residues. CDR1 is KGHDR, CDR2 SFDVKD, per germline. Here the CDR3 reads CATSEDRGASTIKTIQYF. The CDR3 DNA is TGTGCTACCAGTGAGGACAGGGGGGCCTCGACGATAAAAACCATCCAGTACTTC.

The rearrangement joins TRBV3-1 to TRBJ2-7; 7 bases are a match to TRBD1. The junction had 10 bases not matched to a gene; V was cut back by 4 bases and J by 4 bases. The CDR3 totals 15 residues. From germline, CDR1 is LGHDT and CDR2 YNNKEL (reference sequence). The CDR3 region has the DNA TGTGCCAGCAGCCCCCTCGACAGGGCAGGTTACGAGCAGTACTTC. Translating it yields CASSPLDRAGYEQYF.

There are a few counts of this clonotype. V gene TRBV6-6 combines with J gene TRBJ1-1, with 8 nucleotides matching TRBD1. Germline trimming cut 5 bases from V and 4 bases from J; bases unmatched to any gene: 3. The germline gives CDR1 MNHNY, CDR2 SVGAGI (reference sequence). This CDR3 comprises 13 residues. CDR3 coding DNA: TGTGCCAGCAGTAGCACAGGGGGCACTGAAGCTTTCTTT. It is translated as CASSSTGGTEAFF.

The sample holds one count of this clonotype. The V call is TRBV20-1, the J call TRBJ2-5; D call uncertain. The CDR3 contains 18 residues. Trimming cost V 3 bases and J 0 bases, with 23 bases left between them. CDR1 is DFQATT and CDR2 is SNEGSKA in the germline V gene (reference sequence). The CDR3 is CSASHRPGPIEDQETQYF. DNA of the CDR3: TGCAGTGCTAGTCACCGCCCAGGACCTATAGAAGACCAAGAGACCCAGTACTTC.

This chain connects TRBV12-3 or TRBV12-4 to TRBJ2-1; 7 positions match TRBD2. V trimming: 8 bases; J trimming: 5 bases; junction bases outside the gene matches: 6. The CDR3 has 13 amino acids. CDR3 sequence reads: CASGGGSHNEQFF. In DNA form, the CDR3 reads TGTGCCAGCGGGGGGGGTAGCCACAATGAGCAGTTCTTC.

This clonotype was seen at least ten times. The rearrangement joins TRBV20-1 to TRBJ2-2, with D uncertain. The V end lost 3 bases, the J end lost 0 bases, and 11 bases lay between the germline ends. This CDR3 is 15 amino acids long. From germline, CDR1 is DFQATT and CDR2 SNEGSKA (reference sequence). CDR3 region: CSASNRKTNTGELFF. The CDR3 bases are TGCAGTGCTAGTAACAGAAAAACGAACACCGGGGAGCTGTTTTTT.

The DNA for the CDR3 is TGTGCCAGCAGCCGCGGGACAGCTTTGTACGAGCAGTACTTC. Its protein is CASSRGTALYEQYF. The rearrangement uses TRBV7-9 and TRBJ2-7; D is perhaps TRBD1 (7 bases). Per the germline V gene, CDR1 is SEHNR and CDR2 is FQNEAQ (reference sequence). This CDR3 has 14 amino acids. Between the trimmed V and J ends, which lost 5 bases and 4 bases, there was a span of 15 bases.

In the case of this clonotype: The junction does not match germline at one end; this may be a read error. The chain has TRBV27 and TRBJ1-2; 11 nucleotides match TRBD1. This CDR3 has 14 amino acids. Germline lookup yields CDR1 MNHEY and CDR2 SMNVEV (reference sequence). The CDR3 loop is CASRLRTGGEGCTF. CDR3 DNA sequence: TGTGCCAGCAGGCTCCGGACAGGGGGCGAGGGCTGCACCTTC.

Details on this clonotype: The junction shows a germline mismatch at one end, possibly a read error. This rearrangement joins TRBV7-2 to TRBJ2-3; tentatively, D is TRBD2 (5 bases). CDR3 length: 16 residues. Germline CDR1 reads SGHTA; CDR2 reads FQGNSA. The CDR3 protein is CVSSLNMAGSTDTQYF. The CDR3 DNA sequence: TGTGTCAGCAGCTTAAATATGGCGGGTAGCACAGATACGCAGTATTTT.

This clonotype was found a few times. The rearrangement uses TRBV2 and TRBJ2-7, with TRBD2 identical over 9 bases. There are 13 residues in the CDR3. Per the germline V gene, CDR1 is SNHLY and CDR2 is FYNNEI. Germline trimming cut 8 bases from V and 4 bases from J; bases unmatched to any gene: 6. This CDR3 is CASGREGQYEQYF. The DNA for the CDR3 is TGTGCCAGCGGGCGGGAGGGCCAGTACGAGCAGTACTTC.

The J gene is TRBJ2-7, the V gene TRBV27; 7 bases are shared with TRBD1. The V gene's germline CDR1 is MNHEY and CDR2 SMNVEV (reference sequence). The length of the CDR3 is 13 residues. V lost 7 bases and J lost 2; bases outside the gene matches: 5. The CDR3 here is CASTRQGTYEQYF. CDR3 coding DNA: TGTGCCAGCACCAGACAGGGAACCTACGAGCAGTACTTC.

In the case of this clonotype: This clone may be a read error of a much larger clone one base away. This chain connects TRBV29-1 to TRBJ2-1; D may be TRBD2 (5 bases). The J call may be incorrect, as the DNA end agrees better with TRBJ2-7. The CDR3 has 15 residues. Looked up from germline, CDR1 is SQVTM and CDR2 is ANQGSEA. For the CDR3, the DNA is TGCAGCGTTGAAGAGTGGGCTAGCAGATACAATGAGCAGTACTTC. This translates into CSVEEWASRYNEQYF.

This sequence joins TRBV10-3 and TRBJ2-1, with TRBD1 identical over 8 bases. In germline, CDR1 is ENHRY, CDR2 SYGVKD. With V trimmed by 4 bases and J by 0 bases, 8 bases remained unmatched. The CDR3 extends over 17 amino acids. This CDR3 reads CAISVKGQAGSYNEQFF. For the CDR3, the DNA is TGTGCCATCAGTGTTAAGGGACAGGCTGGCTCCTACAATGAGCAGTTCTTC.

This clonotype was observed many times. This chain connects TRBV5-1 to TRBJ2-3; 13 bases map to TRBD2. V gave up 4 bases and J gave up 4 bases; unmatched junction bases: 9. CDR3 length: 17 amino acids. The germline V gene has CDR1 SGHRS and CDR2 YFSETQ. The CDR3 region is CASSPGLAGAEADTQYF. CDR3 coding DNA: TGCGCCAGCAGCCCCGGACTAGCGGGAGCCGAAGCAGATACGCAGTATTTT.